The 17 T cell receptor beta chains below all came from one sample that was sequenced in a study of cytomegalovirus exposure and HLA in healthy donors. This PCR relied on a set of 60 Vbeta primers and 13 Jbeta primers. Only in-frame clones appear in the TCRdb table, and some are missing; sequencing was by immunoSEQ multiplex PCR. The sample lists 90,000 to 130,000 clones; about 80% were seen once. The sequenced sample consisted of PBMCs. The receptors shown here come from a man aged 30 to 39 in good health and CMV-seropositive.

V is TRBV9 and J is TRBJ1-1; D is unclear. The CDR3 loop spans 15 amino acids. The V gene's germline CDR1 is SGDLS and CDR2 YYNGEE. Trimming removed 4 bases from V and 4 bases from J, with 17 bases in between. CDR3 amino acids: CASSPTGGVLTEAFF. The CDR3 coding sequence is TGTGCCAGCAGCCCTACCGGCGGGGTCCTCACTGAAGCTTTCTTT.

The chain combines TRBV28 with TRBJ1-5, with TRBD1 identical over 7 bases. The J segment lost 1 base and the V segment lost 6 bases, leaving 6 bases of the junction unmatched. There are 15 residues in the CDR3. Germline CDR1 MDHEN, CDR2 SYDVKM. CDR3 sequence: CASRKQGKSNQPQHF. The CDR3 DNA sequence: TGTGCCAGCAGGAAACAGGGGAAAAGCAATCAGCCCCAGCATTTT.

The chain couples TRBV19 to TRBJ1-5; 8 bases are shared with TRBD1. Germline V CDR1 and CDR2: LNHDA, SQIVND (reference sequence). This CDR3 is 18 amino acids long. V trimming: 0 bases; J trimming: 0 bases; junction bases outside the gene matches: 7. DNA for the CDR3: TGTGCCAGTAGTATAGATCCAGACAGGGGAGGTAGCAATCAGCCCCAGCATTTT. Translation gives CASSIDPDRGGSNQPQHF.

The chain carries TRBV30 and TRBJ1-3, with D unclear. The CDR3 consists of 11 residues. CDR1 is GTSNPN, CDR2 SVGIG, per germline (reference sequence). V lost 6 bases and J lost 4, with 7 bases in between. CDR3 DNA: TGTGCCTGCTCCGGGGGAAACACCATATATTTT. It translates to CACSGGNTIYF.

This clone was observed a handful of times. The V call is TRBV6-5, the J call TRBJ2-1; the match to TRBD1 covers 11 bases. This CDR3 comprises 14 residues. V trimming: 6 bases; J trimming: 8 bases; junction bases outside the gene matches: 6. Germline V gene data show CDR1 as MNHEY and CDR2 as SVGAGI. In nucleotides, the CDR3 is TGTGCCAGCAGGCCGGGACAGGGGGAAGATGAGCAGTTCTTC. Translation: CASRPGQGEDEQFF.

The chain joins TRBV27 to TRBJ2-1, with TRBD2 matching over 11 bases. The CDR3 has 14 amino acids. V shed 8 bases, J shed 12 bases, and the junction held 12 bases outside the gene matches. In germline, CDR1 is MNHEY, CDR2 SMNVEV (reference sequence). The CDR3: CASRSGGAGLGQFF. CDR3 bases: TGTGCCAGCCGTAGCGGGGGGGCCGGGCTCGGGCAGTTCTTC.

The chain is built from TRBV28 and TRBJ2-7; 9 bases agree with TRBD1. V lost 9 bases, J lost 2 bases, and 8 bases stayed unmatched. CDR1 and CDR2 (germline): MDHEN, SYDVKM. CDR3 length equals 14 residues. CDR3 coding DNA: TGTGCCAGTGGGAGACAGGGGGGAACCTACGAGCAGTACTTC. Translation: CASGRQGGTYEQYF. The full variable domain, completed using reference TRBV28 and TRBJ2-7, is DVKVTQSSRYLVKRTGEKVFLECVQDMDHENMFWYRQDPGLGLRLIYFSYDVKMKEKGDIPEGYSVSREKKERFSLILESASTNQTSMYLCASGRQGGTYEQYFGPGTRLTVT.

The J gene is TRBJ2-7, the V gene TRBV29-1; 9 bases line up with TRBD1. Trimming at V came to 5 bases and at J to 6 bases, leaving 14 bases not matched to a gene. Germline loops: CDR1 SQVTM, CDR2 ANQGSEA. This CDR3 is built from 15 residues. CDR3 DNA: TGCAGCGTTACTCGTCCCGGGACAGGGACGGGCGAGCAGTACTTC. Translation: CSVTRPGTGTGEQYF.

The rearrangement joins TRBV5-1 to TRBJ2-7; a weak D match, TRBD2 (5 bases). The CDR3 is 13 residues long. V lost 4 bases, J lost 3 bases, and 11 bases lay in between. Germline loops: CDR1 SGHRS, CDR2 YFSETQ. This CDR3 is CASSGENLYEQYF. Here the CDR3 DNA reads TGCGCCAGCAGCGGGGAGAATCTCTACGAGCAGTACTTC.

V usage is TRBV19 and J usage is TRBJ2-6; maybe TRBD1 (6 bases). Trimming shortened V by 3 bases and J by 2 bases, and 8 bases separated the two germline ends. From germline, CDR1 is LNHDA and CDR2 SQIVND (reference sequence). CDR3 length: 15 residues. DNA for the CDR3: TGTGCCAGTAGTATCGCAGGGGCTGGGGCCAACGTCCTGACTTTC. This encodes CASSIAGAGANVLTF. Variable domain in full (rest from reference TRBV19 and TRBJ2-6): DGGITQSPKYLFRKEGQNVTLSCEQNLNHDAMYWYRQDPGQGLRLIYYSQIVNDFQKGDIAEGYSVSREKKESFPLTVTSAQKNPTAFYLCASSIAGAGANVLTFGAGSRLTVL.

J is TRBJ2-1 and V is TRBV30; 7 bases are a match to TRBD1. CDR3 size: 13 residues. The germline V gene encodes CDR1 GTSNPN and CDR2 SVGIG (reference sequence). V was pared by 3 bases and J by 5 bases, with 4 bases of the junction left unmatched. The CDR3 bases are TGTGCCTGGAGCCGGGGACAGAACAATGAGCAGTTCTTC. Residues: CAWSRGQNNEQFF.

CDR3 sequence reads: CASSIQRSPFQETQYF. CDR3 bases: TGTGCCAGCAGCATCCAGCGGAGCCCCTTCCAAGAGACCCAGTACTTC. J is TRBJ2-5 and V is TRBV7-9; possible D gene TRBD2, 5 bases. CDR3 length: 16 amino acids. Germline CDR1 SEHNR, CDR2 FQNEAQ (reference sequence). V dropped 5 bases and J dropped 1 base, with 17 bases sitting between them.

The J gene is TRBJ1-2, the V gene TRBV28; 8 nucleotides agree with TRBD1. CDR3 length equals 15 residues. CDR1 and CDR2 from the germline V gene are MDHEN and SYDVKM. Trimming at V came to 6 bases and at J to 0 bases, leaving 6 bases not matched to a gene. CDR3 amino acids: CASRTSGGSNYGYTF. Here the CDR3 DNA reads TGTGCCAGCAGAACGTCAGGGGGCTCTAACTATGGCTACACCTTC.

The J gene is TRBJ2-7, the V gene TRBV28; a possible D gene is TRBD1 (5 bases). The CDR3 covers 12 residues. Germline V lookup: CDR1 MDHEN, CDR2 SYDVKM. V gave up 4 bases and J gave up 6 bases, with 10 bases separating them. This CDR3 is CASSSMTVEQYF. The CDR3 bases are TGTGCCAGCAGTTCTATGACAGTCGAGCAGTACTTC.

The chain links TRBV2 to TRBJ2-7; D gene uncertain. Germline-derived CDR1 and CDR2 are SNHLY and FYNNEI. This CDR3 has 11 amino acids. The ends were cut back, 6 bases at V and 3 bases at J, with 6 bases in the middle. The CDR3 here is CASSPGYEQYF. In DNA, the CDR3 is TGTGCCAGCAGCCCAGGCTACGAGCAGTACTTC.

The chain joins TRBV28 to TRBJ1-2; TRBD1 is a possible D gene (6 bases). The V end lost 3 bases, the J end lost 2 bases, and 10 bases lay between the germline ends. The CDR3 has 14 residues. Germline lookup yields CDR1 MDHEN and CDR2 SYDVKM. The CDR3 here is CASSFITGNYGYTF. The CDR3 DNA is TGTGCCAGCAGTTTCATAACAGGGAACTATGGCTACACCTTC.

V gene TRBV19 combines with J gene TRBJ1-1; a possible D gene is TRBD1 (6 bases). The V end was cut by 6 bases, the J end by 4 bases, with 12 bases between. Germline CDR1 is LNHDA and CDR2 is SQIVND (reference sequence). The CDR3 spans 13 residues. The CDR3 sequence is CASRQGFGTEAFF. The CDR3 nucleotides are TGTGCCAGTAGACAGGGTTTCGGCACTGAAGCTTTCTTT.